A single sample gave rise to the 9 T cell receptor beta chains below, sequenced in a study of cytomegalovirus exposure and HLA in healthy donors. Primers included in the PCR were 60 Vbeta and 13 Jbeta primers. Assay used: immunoSEQ multiplex PCR; TCRdb lists only in-frame clones, some missing. The table lists roughly 120,000 clones, around 70% of them singletons, with over 1.5% in the top ten. The sequencing sample was made of PBMCs. The receptors come from a man aged 30 to 45 in good health and CMV-seropositive.

This clone has just a few counts. The chain links TRBV4-2 to TRBJ2-3, with 15 bases matching TRBD2. The CDR3 is made up of 22 amino acids. V lost 4 bases and J lost 0; bases outside the gene matches: 17. Germline V lookup: CDR1 LGHNA, CDR2 YNFKEQ. In DNA, the CDR3 is TGTGCCAGCAGCCGAGGGCGGCAAGGGACTAGCGGGAGGCCAACTAGCACAGATACGCAGTATTTT. Its translation is CASSRGRQGTSGRPTSTDTQYF.

There are a few counts of this clone. The V gene is TRBV2, the J gene TRBJ2-5; D gene uncertain. CDR1 is SNHLY and CDR2 is FYNNEI in the germline V gene. CDR3 length: 13 residues. Trimming cost V 3 bases and J 1 base, with 6 bases left between them. The CDR3 sequence: CASSDSSQETQYF. CDR3 nucleotides: TGTGCCAGCAGTGATAGTAGCCAAGAGACCCAGTACTTC.

This rearrangement joins TRBV5-1 to TRBJ2-2; the D gene is possibly TRBD2 (6 bases). V lost 4 bases and J lost 4, with 8 bases in between. The CDR3 loop spans 13 amino acids. Germline CDR1 and CDR2: SGHRS and YFSETQ. This CDR3 reads CASSRGTTGELFF. The CDR3 DNA follows: TGCGCCAGCAGCCGGGGGACCACCGGGGAGCTGTTTTTT.

The rearrangement joins TRBV11-2 to TRBJ2-7; D may be TRBD2 (6 bases). The ends were cut back, 0 bases at V and 4 bases at J, with 7 bases in the middle. CDR1 and CDR2 (germline): SGHAT, FQNNGV. This CDR3 spans 13 amino acids. CDR3 sequence: CASSLERGYEQYF. CDR3 nucleotide sequence: TGTGCCAGCAGCTTAGAGCGGGGATACGAGCAGTACTTC.

This clone was recorded a few times. The V call is TRBV27, the J call TRBJ2-1; 7 bases align to TRBD2. This CDR3 has 15 amino acids. Germline-derived CDR1 and CDR2 are MNHEY and SMNVEV (reference sequence). J was trimmed by 9 bases and V by 2 bases; bases with no gene match: 10. The CDR3 nucleotides are TGTGCCAGCAGTTTAAGCGTTAGCGGGTGGCCTGAGCAGTTCTTC. It translates to CASSLSVSGWPEQFF.

A few counts support this clone. The rearrangement links TRBV18 to TRBJ2-5, with a possible D match to TRBD2 (5 bases). This CDR3 spans 13 amino acids. V gave up 6 bases and J gave up 5 bases, with 13 bases separating them. Germline V lookup: CDR1 KGHSH, CDR2 LQKENI. The chain's CDR3 is CASSPQRRETQYF. The CDR3 DNA follows: TGTGCCAGCTCGCCTCAAAGGAGGGAGACCCAGTACTTC.

The chain links TRBV14 to TRBJ2-1; maybe TRBD2 (5 bases). With 1 base removed from V and 6 bases from J, the gap between germline ends came to 7 bases. Germline CDR1 is SGHDN and CDR2 is FVKESK. The CDR3 totals 13 residues. CDR3 sequence: CASSQVRANEQFF. The CDR3 coding sequence is TGTGCCAGCAGCCAAGTGAGGGCCAATGAGCAGTTCTTC. Based on the CDR3 plus reference TRBV14 and TRBJ2-1, the full variable domain is EAGVTQFPSHSVIEKGQTVTLRCDPISGHDNLYWYRRVMGKEIKFLLHFVKESKQDESGMPNNRFLAERTGGTYSTLKVQPAELEDSGVYFCASSQVRANEQFFGPGTRLTVL.

V is TRBV15 and J is TRBJ2-7; 7 nucleotides align to TRBD1. Germline V gives CDR1 LNHNV, CDR2 YYDKDF (reference sequence). CDR3 length: 13 residues. The ends lost 0 bases at V and 4 bases at J; junction bases unmatched: 0. The CDR3 sequence: CATSREQGYEQYF. CDR3 bases: TGTGCCACCAGCAGAGAACAGGGGTACGAGCAGTACTTC.

This rearrangement joins TRBV6-1 to TRBJ2-7; 10 nucleotides agree with TRBD1. The germline V gene encodes CDR1 MNHNS and CDR2 SASEGT. This CDR3 has 13 amino acids. Trimming cost V 5 bases and J 10 bases; bases outside gene matches: 8. As DNA, the CDR3 is TGTGCCAGCAGTCGAGCCGGGACAGGGGAACAGTACTTC. Its protein is CASSRAGTGEQYF.